This entry concerns a single TCR beta chain. This clone's antigen is unknown. One base away there is no much larger clone; base qualities are not given. This record belongs to a study of human T cells and chemical hapten exposure (dated by TCRdb to the early 2020s). Concerning the study at large: Libraries were pooled for sequencing, and per-sample TCR yields varied mainly because of small differences in library volumes within the pool. For every blood RNA sample, sequencing covered both the TCR alpha and TCR beta chains. In alopecia patients, the study followed how the peripheral blood TCR repertoire changed in vivo over primary and secondary sensitization to diphenylcyclopropenone (DPC), a hapten. The investigation overall reported the following: Repeated subsampling changed both the strength of the expansion versus patch-test correlation and the threshold at which the correlation became significant. No change with DPC sensitization was found in the number of TCRs above 1 in 1000 frequency, and no evidence of global repertoire structure alterations was found.

The intended sense of this specimen's time point label: healthy volunteer bleed at 2 weeks. Total RNA was extracted from unfractionated whole blood that had been collected in Tempus Blood RNA tubes. About 5 healthy volunteers were used as TCR sequencing controls and were bled at day 0, 2 weeks and 6 weeks. Receptors were amplified or captured by RACE. TCRdb names NextSeq 500 as the instrument used. During library preparation, unique molecular identifiers were attached to individual cDNA molecules so that TCRs could be counted in a quantitative, reproducible way. As for the authors' bioinformatics: Samples had a median of roughly 98,000 TCRs, with a range from roughly 23,224 to 750,000. V, J and CDR3 annotation of the TCR reads was carried out using the Decombinator software suite. For the PS versus PT1 abundance plots, all samples were subsampled to the same number of TCRs (28,000). TCRs were defined as expanded if absent before sensitization and observed at least eight times at the 2-week time point. Using fastp trimming at Q25 and MiXCR clonotype assembly, TCRdb reanalyzed the public sequencing data and kept in-frame beta chains. Each CDR3 protein appears once, grouped with its most common genes and DNA. The V and J calls here are based on TCRdb, not the publication. In this sample the table shows approximately 90,000 distinct CDR3 sequences, over 8% of which occur a single time. The ten largest clones add up to 2.5% to 3% of the sample.

The CDR3 spans 15 residues, from the cysteine through the phenylalanine. Of all the DNA, just the CDR3 is kept, 45 bases in frame from base 1. The trim is 1 base for V and 5 bases for J, with a gap of 14 bases between the germline ends. The germline V gene (reference sequence) provides CDR1 SEHNR and CDR2 FQNEAQ. This sequence originates from a female donor in good health. Some clones in this sample may be carry-over from other donors' samples. Sequencing was performed on whole blood. The V and J genes are TRBV7-9 and TRBJ1-2; a tentative D call is TRBD1 (6 bases match). For the CDR3, the sequence is CASSLEGHLEYGYTF. The DNA reads TGTGCCAGCAGCTTAGAGGGACATTTAGAATATGGCTACACCTTC.